The 16 T cell receptor beta chains below were found in one sample sequenced in a study of lymphopenia after photon versus proton radiotherapy. Sequenced by immunoSEQ multiplex PCR; TCRdb stores in-frame clones only, minus some. Here the sample spans some 21,000 clones, about 85% being singletons. Sequenced here: peripheral blood, sampled from a patient treated with photon-based radiotherapy. The origin of the receptors is a man aged 55 to 70 with pancreatic cancer.

There are a few counts of this clone. This chain uses TRBV9 with TRBJ2-1; no reliable D call. The CDR3 has 16 residues. Per the germline V gene, CDR1 is SGDLS and CDR2 is YYNGEE. Trimming took off 4 bases at V and 5 bases at J, with 19 bases between the two ends. CDR3 nucleotide sequence: TGTGCCAGCAGCCCCACTCCACCTCATCACCACAATGAGCAGTTCTTC. Encoded protein: CASSPTPPHHHNEQFF.

The chain is built from TRBV11-1 and TRBJ2-5; 7 bases agree with TRBD2. The CDR3 totals 16 residues. Germline CDR1 is SGHAT and CDR2 is FQDESV (reference sequence). The trim removed 4 bases at V and 1 base at J, leaving 9 bases unmatched. The CDR3 DNA reads as TGTGCCAGCAGCTCCGGGAGAGCGGGGCCCCAAGAGACCCAGTACTTC. Amino acids: CASSSGRAGPQETQYF.

The V gene is TRBV10-3, the J gene TRBJ1-4; a possible D gene is TRBD1 (6 bases). This CDR3 is built from 17 residues. The V end was cut by 3 bases, the J end by 0 bases, with 14 bases between. Germline lookup yields CDR1 ENHRY and CDR2 SYGVKD. The CDR3 spells CAISDRASGATNEKLFF. The CDR3 nucleotides are TGTGCCATCAGTGACAGGGCCTCAGGGGCAACTAATGAAAAACTGTTTTTT.

The chain joins TRBV9 to TRBJ2-5, with TRBD1 identical over 11 bases. The V segment lost 3 bases and the J segment 5 bases; nucleotides outside the gene matches: 9. Germline CDR1 and CDR2: SGDLS and YYNGEE. The CDR3 runs 16 residues. DNA for the CDR3: TGTGCCAGCAGCGGAGGGACAGGGGGAAGGTGGGAGACCCAGTACTTC. It specifies CASSGGTGGRWETQYF.

The V gene is TRBV6-4, the J gene TRBJ2-2, with 7 bases that match TRBD1. The V gene end was trimmed by 4 bases and the J gene end by 2 bases; junction bases not matched to a gene: 4. Per germline, CDR1 MRHNA and CDR2 SNTAGT. CDR3 length: 15 amino acids. CDR3 residues: CASSVGTDNTGELFF. As DNA, the CDR3 is TGTGCCAGCAGTGTTGGGACAGATAACACCGGGGAGCTGTTTTTT.

The chain recombines TRBV7-9 with TRBJ2-7, with 8 bases that match TRBD1. Germline CDR1 SEHNR, CDR2 FQNEAQ (reference sequence). Trimming took 5 bases from V and 2 from J; bases not matched to a gene: 11. The CDR3 spans 16 residues. The CDR3 DNA follows: TGTGCCAGCAGCAACACGCAGACAGGGGATCCCTACGAGCAGTACTTC. Translating it yields CASSNTQTGDPYEQYF.

The chain uses TRBV6-1 and TRBJ2-7; weak D call: TRBD2 (6 bases). The CDR3 covers 14 residues. Germline CDR1 MNHNS, CDR2 SASEGT. Deletions cut 6 bases from V and 3 bases from J, with 15 bases between. The CDR3 nucleotides are TGTGCCAGCAGCCCGCGGGGTACCTTCTACGAGCAGTACTTC. This sequence encodes CASSPRGTFYEQYF.

The chain recombines TRBV5-1 with TRBJ2-5; TRBD2 agrees at 7 bases. Germline values: CDR1 SGHRS, CDR2 YFSETQ. The V and J ends lost 4 bases and 4 bases, in that order; junction bases with no gene match: 10. This CDR3 has 15 residues. CDR3: CASSPSELAVETQYF. The CDR3 DNA sequence: TGCGCCAGCAGCCCAAGTGAGCTAGCGGTAGAGACCCAGTACTTC.

This rearrangement joins TRBV7-9 to TRBJ1-4, with 8 positions matching TRBD1. The CDR3 sequence is 16 residues long. After removal of 4 bases from V and 6 bases from J, the junction contained 10 bases not matched to a gene. The germline gives CDR1 SEHNR, CDR2 FQNEAQ (reference sequence). CDR3 sequence (DNA): TGTGCCAGCAGCTCTACTGGACAGGGAAGGTATGAAAAACTGTTTTTT. It codes for CASSSTGQGRYEKLFF.

The chain's CDR3 is CASSKWEETQYF. In DNA, the CDR3 is TGTGCCAGTAGTAAATGGGAAGAGACCCAGTACTTC. The rearrangement uses TRBV19 and TRBJ2-5; D is ambiguous. With 4 bases removed from V and 3 bases from J, the gap between germline ends came to 6 bases. This CDR3 comprises 12 residues. In germline, CDR1 is LNHDA, CDR2 SQIVND (reference sequence).

This clone has just one count. The chain employs TRBV18 and TRBJ2-7, with no clear D. V shed 1 base and J shed 2 bases, with 6 bases lying between them. This CDR3 has 13 amino acids. The germline CDR1 and CDR2 sequences are KGHSH and LQKENI. For the CDR3, the DNA is TGTGCCAGCTCACCACTTGGAACCTACGAGCAGTACTTC. It codes for CASSPLGTYEQYF. The whole variable domain, filled in from reference TRBV18 and TRBJ2-7, reads NAGVMQNPRHLVRRRGQEARLRCSPMKGHSHVYWYRQLPEEGLKFMVYLQKENIIDESGMPKERFSAEFPKEGPSILRIQQVVRGDSAAYFCASSPLGTYEQYFGPGTRLTVT.

This chain connects TRBV7-6 to TRBJ2-4; 9 bases match TRBD1. This CDR3 has 15 residues. Germline V gives CDR1 SGHVS, CDR2 FNYEAQ. V was pared by 1 base and J by 10 bases, with 8 bases of the junction left unmatched. The CDR3 nucleotides are TGTGCCAGCAGCTTAGAAACAGGGGGCACCGGTATTCAGTACTTC. The encoded protein is CASSLETGGTGIQYF.

The chain links TRBV6-1 to TRBJ1-5, with 7 bases identical to TRBD1. The CDR3 consists of 17 residues. Germline CDR1 and CDR2: MNHNS and SASEGT. J lost 0 bases, V lost 4 bases, and 9 bases had no gene match. CDR3 sequence (DNA): TGTGCCAGCAGTGGCACAGGGGCTGGAGTTAGCAATCAGCCCCAGCATTTT. Its protein product is CASSGTGAGVSNQPQHF.

V gene TRBV7-8 combines with J gene TRBJ2-7; 10 bases agree with TRBD2. CDR3 length equals 14 residues. V lost 2 bases, J lost 4 bases, and 2 bases stayed unmatched. Germline V gives CDR1 SGHVS, CDR2 FQNEAQ. CDR3 sequence reads: CASSLLAGVYEQYF. In DNA, the CDR3 is TGTGCCAGCAGCTTACTAGCGGGGGTTTACGAGCAGTACTTC.

J is TRBJ1-4 and V is TRBV5-5; D is uncertain. This CDR3 is 14 amino acids long. CDR1 SGHKS and CDR2 YYEKEE come from the germline V gene (reference sequence). Trimming shortened V by 3 bases and J by 7 bases, and 13 bases separated the two germline ends. CDR3 protein: CASSSSGSVEKLFF. The CDR3 DNA reads as TGTGCCAGCAGCTCTTCTGGGAGTGTTGAAAAACTGTTTTTT.

The chain uses TRBV19 and TRBJ2-5; no clear D gene. The J call is uncertain, as TRBJ2-7 better fits the DNA end. This CDR3 has 15 amino acids. Germline values: CDR1 LNHDA, CDR2 SQIVND (reference sequence). Written as DNA, the CDR3 is TGTGCCAGTAGTACCCGCGCTGCAAGCATCTACGAGCAGTACTTC. Its translation is CASSTRAASIYEQYF.